This TCR beta chain was captured by sequencing in a study of shared clonotypes between healthy human individuals. The CDR3 contains 13 residues. Trimming removed 3 bases at V and 2 bases at J, with 7 bases between. Germline loops: CDR1 MDHEN, CDR2 SYDVKM. This clone has a handful of counts. Its matching antigen is unknown. Other nucleotide sequences from this sample produce the same CDR3. Some clones are missing from TCRdb's copy, which holds only in-frame ones; the method was immunoSEQ multiplex PCR. The sample holds about 1 million clones, around 74% seen once. General observations from the study: Estimated richness was generally greater in naive than memory subsets.

The sample comprised memory CD4+ T cells sorted from blood. Subset in this sample: CD45RA-negative fraction. This chain links TRBV28 with TRBJ1-2; D remains ambiguous. The sequence was obtained from a man aged 18 to 35 in good health. The CDR3 is CASSLDGNYGYTF. CDR3 DNA sequence: TGTGCCAGCAGTTTGGACGGCAACTATGGCTACACCTTC.